This T cell receptor (beta chain) was captured by sequencing in a study of radiotherapy plus CTLA-4 blockade in lung cancer. As for the study in general: Among patients, over 15% showed objective responses, and 31% had disease control.

General study points: The authors reported that early blood T cell clone dynamics, with interferon-beta, best predicted response. Expansion of tumor-derived TCR clones was observed in blood after radiotherapy plus ipilimumab.

The method was immunoSEQ multiplex PCR; TCRdb's version includes in-frame clones alone and lacks a portion of them. The table records some 110,000 clones, 78% of them present only once. Treatment of patients with chemo-refractory metastatic non-small-cell lung cancer consisted of focal radiation plus CTLA-4 blockade with ipilimumab. On this clone itself: Its antigen remains unidentified.

The TCR sequence derives from a human donor with non-small cell lung cancer who had a partial response to radiotherapy plus ipilimumab. The specimen comprised peripheral blood, sampled from a patient treated with radiotherapy plus ipilimumab.

CDR3 sequence reads: CASSIGLSRGPGKTQYF. In DNA form, the CDR3 reads TGTGCCAGTAGTATAGGTCTCTCCAGGGGGCCGGGAAAGACCCAGTACTTC. V usage is TRBV19 and J usage is TRBJ2-5; 8 bases map to TRBD1. This CDR3 has 17 amino acids. Germline-derived CDR1 and CDR2 are LNHDA and SQIVND (reference sequence). Germline trimming cut 1 base from V and 6 bases from J; bases unmatched to any gene: 13.